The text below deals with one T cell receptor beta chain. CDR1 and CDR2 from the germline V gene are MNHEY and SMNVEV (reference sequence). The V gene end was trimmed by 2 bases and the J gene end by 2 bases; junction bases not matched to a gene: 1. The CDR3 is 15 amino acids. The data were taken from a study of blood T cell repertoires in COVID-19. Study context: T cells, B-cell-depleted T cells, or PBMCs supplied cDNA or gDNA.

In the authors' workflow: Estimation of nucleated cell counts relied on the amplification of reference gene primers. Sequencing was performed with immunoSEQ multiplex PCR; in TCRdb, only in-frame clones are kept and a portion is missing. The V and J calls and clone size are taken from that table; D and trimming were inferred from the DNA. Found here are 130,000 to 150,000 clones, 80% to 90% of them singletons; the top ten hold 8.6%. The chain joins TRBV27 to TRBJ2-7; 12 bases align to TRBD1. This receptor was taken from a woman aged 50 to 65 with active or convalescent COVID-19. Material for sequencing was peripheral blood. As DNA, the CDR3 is TGTGCCAGCAGTTTAGGGGACAGGGGGCCCTACGAGCAGTACTTC. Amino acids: CASSLGDRGPYEQYF.